The 27 T cell receptor beta chains presented below share a single source sample, sequenced in a study of T cell repertoires in cytomegalovirus infection. TCRdb reprocessed the reads with MiXCR, giving one entry per CDR3 protein. The sample shows 560,000 or so distinct CDR3 sequences, 16% of them seen only once. The source material was CD8+ T cells from PBMCs. These receptors came from a human donor in good health (CMV status not recorded). Some clones in this sample may be carry-over from other donors' samples.

The V gene is TRBV11-2, the J gene TRBJ2-1; D is ambiguous. CDR1 is SGHAT, CDR2 FQNNGV, per germline. CDR3 length: 12 amino acids. V gave up 1 base and J gave up 10 bases, with 8 bases separating them. The CDR3, as DNA: TGTGCCAGCAGCTTAGTCCGCAGAGAGCAGTTCTTC. Its translation is CASSLVRREQFF. Full variable domain (missing parts from reference TRBV11-2 and TRBJ2-1): EAGVAQSPRYKIIEKRQSVAFWCNPISGHATLYWYQQILGQGPKLLIQFQNNGVVDDSQLPKDRFSAERLKGVDSTLKIQPAKLEDSAVYLCASSLVRREQFFGPGTRLTVL.

This clonotype occurred many times. The rearrangement joins TRBV4-1 to TRBJ2-7, with 7 bases aligning to TRBD1. V dropped 1 base and J dropped 2; count of bases not matched to a gene: 8. Germline V lookup: CDR1 MGHRA, CDR2 YSYEKL. This CDR3 has 16 amino acids. The CDR3 is CASSQGGDRATYEQYF. The DNA of the CDR3 is TGCGCCAGCAGCCAAGGGGGAGACAGGGCAACCTACGAGCAGTACTTC.

The rearrangement uses TRBV27 and TRBJ1-2, with D tentatively TRBD1 (6 bases). Germline V CDR1 and CDR2: MNHEY, SMNVEV (reference sequence). This CDR3 is 13 amino acids long. The ends were cut back, 5 bases at V and 2 bases at J, with 9 bases in the middle. CDR3 DNA sequence: TGTGCCAGCAGTCAGGACAGAAACTATGGCTACACCTTC. Protein product: CASSQDRNYGYTF.

This clonotype has ten or more counts. The V gene is TRBV5-4, the J gene TRBJ2-3; 15 nucleotides align to TRBD2. Germline CDR1 is SGHNT and CDR2 is YYREEE (reference sequence). J lost 4 bases, V lost 3 bases, and 6 bases had no gene match. The CDR3 has 17 amino acids. The CDR3 reads CASSSGLAGGPSDTQYF. The CDR3 nucleotides are TGTGCCAGCAGCTCCGGACTAGCGGGGGGGCCGTCAGATACGCAGTATTTT.

In the case of this clonotype: Germline and junction disagree at one end, which may indicate a read error. V usage is TRBV5-1 and J usage is TRBJ1-1; 7 nucleotides match TRBD1. The CDR3 has 15 amino acids. CDR1 SGHRS and CDR2 YFSETQ come from the germline V gene. CDR3 in amino acids: CASSLVMGQNTEDFF. CDR3 DNA: TGCGCCAGCAGCTTGGTGATGGGACAGAACACTGAAGATTTCTTT.

There are a few counts of this clonotype. V and J are TRBV19 and TRBJ2-1; TRBD2 matches 13 bases. CDR1 is LNHDA, CDR2 SQIVND, per germline (reference sequence). V lost 1 base, J lost 7 bases, and 4 bases stayed unmatched. The CDR3 spans 16 residues. The CDR3 protein is CASSIGTSGRGNEQFF. For the CDR3, the DNA is TGTGCCAGTAGTATAGGCACTAGCGGGAGGGGGAATGAGCAGTTCTTC.

This clonotype was counted at least ten times. This rearrangement joins TRBV29-1 to TRBJ2-1; 13 bases match TRBD2. The trim removed 6 bases at V and 8 bases at J, leaving 7 bases unmatched. Germline V CDR1 and CDR2: SQVTM, ANQGSEA. The CDR3 covers 14 residues. The CDR3: CSVTGLAGVYEQFF. CDR3 sequence (DNA): TGCAGCGTAACCGGACTAGCGGGAGTGTATGAGCAGTTCTTC.

This clonotype was counted at least ten times. This chain joins TRBV12-3 or TRBV12-4 and TRBJ1-1; TRBD1 matches 9 bases. This CDR3 region has 15 residues. V lost 4 bases and J lost 5; bases outside the gene matches: 8. CDR3 sequence (DNA): TGTGCCAGCAGTTGGGGACAGGGAATTGGGACTGAAGCTTTCTTT. Its protein product is CASSWGQGIGTEAFF.

The count of this clonotype is one. The chain combines TRBV10-3 with TRBJ2-1; TRBD2 agrees at 11 bases. The CDR3 spans 15 residues. The V gene end was trimmed by 3 bases and the J gene end by 2 bases; junction bases not matched to a gene: 0. Per the germline V gene, CDR1 is ENHRY and CDR2 is SYGVKD. CDR3 residues: CAISELAGAYNEQFF. In DNA, the CDR3 is TGTGCCATCAGTGAACTAGCGGGGGCCTACAATGAGCAGTTCTTC.

The chain uses TRBV20-1 and TRBJ2-2, with 7 bases fitting TRBD1. The CDR3 is 16 amino acids. V gave up 0 bases and J gave up 3 bases; unmatched junction bases: 7. CDR1 DFQATT and CDR2 SNEGSKA come from the germline V gene (reference sequence). The DNA for the CDR3 is TGCAGTGCTAGAGATCCGACAGGGAGCGACACCGGGGAGCTGTTTTTT. Amino acids: CSARDPTGSDTGELFF.

Comments on this clonotype: With a much larger clone just one base away, this may be a read error. J is TRBJ2-5 and V is TRBV27, with D possibly matching TRBD2 (5 bases). The CDR3 contains 14 residues. The V end lost 3 bases, the J end lost 6 bases, and 14 bases lay between the germline ends. Germline CDR1 reads MNHEY; CDR2 reads SMNVEV (reference sequence). CDR3 DNA: TGTGCCAGCAGTTTGTCCAGGCCGGGAAAGACCCAGTACTTC. Its protein product is CASSLSRPGKTQYF.

Many counts were recorded for this clonotype. The V call is TRBV19, the J call TRBJ2-1, with 10 bases lining up with TRBD2. With V trimmed by 8 bases and J by 0 bases, 22 bases remained unmatched. CDR1 and CDR2 from the germline V gene are LNHDA and SQIVND (reference sequence). The CDR3 totals 21 residues. CDR3 protein: CASPPGSGLADRPPSYNEQFF. The CDR3 nucleotides read TGTGCCAGTCCCCCGGGCTCTGGACTAGCGGATCGCCCGCCCTCCTACAATGAGCAGTTCTTC.

This clonotype came up many times. The V call is TRBV7-9, the J call TRBJ1-1, with a possible D match to TRBD1 (6 bases). The CDR3 has 15 amino acids. Germline CDR1 is SEHNR and CDR2 is FQNEAQ (reference sequence). Trimming shortened V by 7 bases and J by 6 bases, and 21 bases separated the two germline ends. CDR3 sequence: CASTNRDSLGAEAFF. CDR3 DNA sequence: TGTGCCAGCACCAACAGGGATAGTTTGGGGGCTGAAGCTTTCTTT.

V is TRBV20-1 and J is TRBJ2-7; 9 nucleotides match TRBD2. V lost 3 bases, J lost 7 bases, and 10 bases stayed unmatched. CDR1 and CDR2 from the germline V gene are DFQATT and SNEGSKA (reference sequence). There are 14 residues in the CDR3. The CDR3 sequence is CSARRGLARLEQYF. The CDR3 DNA follows: TGCAGTGCTAGGCGGGGACTAGCAAGGTTAGAGCAGTACTTC.

A word on this clonotype: This may arise from a read error, as a much more abundant clone is one base away. V usage is TRBV6-5 and J usage is TRBJ2-1; D unresolved. This CDR3 contains 14 residues. Looked up from germline, CDR1 is MNHEY and CDR2 is SVGAGI. CDR3 bases: TGTGCCAGCAGTTACTCGATCGGATACAATGTGCAGTTCTTC. The encoded protein is CASSYSIGYNVQFF.

The CDR3 sequence: CSARDQGFRNSPLHF. CDR3 sequence (DNA): TGCAGTGCTAGAGATCAGGGGTTTAGAAATTCACCCCTCCACTTT. This chain joins TRBV20-1 and TRBJ1-6, with TRBD1 as a possible D gene (6 bases). The ends were cut back, 0 bases at V and 7 bases at J, with 13 bases in the middle. The CDR3 extends over 15 amino acids. Germline values: CDR1 DFQATT, CDR2 SNEGSKA (reference sequence).

This clonotype has a handful of counts. The genes are TRBV5-6 and TRBJ1-2; D is unclear. The CDR3 consists of 17 residues. The germline CDR1 and CDR2 sequences are SGHDT and YYEEEE. Deletions cut 0 bases from V and 3 bases from J, with 18 bases between. The CDR3 loop reads CASSLASGERVDYGYTF. DNA of the CDR3: TGTGCCAGCAGCTTGGCCTCAGGAGAGAGGGTGGACTATGGCTACACCTTC.

At least ten counts were recorded for this clonotype. This chain joins TRBV7-9 and TRBJ2-5; D not certain. The CDR3 length is 12 residues. Germline-derived CDR1 and CDR2 are SEHNR and FQNEAQ (reference sequence). V lost 6 bases and J 5 bases, leaving 10 bases between the germline ends. The CDR3 DNA reads TGTGCCAGCAGTCCCGAGAGGGAGACCCAGTACTTC. It is translated as CASSPERETQYF.

This clonotype was recorded many times. The chain employs TRBV7-9 and TRBJ1-5, with 8 bases fitting TRBD1. This CDR3 contains 14 residues. With 5 bases clipped from V and 8 bases from J, the junction kept 8 bases outside the gene matches. Germline CDR1 reads SEHNR; CDR2 reads FQNEAQ (reference sequence). Written as DNA, the CDR3 is TGTGCCAGCAGCCTAGGGGACAGGTTTGAGCCCCAGCATTTT. Protein: CASSLGDRFEPQHF.

V gene TRBV6-5 combines with J gene TRBJ1-3, with 9 bases aligning to TRBD1. Germline V gene sequence: CDR1 MNHEY, CDR2 SVGAGI. V lost 6 bases, J lost 4 bases, and 7 bases stayed unmatched. The CDR3 has 15 residues. CDR3 sequence: CASSVGQGMGNTIYF. The CDR3 region has the DNA TGTGCCAGCAGCGTAGGACAGGGGATGGGAAACACCATATATTTT.

This clonotype has a count of ten or more. The chain carries TRBV2 and TRBJ1-1; D not resolved. Germline values: CDR1 SNHLY, CDR2 FYNNEI. V lost 6 bases, J lost 0 bases, and 8 bases lay in between. This CDR3 has 13 amino acids. The CDR3 nucleotides read TGTGCCAGCAGATCCGCCATGAACACTGAAGCTTTCTTT. It specifies CASRSAMNTEAFF.

This clonotype was counted ten times or more. The chain employs TRBV4-1 and TRBJ2-4; D gene uncertain. The CDR3 is made up of 17 amino acids. V shed 2 bases and J shed 2 bases, with 16 bases lying between them. Germline V gene data show CDR1 as MGHRA and CDR2 as YSYEKL. The CDR3 DNA reads as TGCGCCAGCAGCCAACCCGCACCTGGGGTTTCCAAAAACATTCAGTACTTC. It codes for CASSQPAPGVSKNIQYF.

In its sample, this clonotype was seen many times. The chain combines TRBV11-2 with TRBJ2-3; 11 bases are a match to TRBD1. Germline CDR1 SGHAT, CDR2 FQNNGV. The CDR3 is made up of 15 amino acids. V was pared by 3 bases and J by 6 bases, with 5 bases of the junction left unmatched. The chain's CDR3 is CASSFGQGAWDTQYF. For the CDR3, the DNA is TGTGCCAGCAGCTTCGGACAGGGGGCTTGGGATACGCAGTATTTT.

To note about this clonotype: This may be a read error, as it is one base from a much larger clone. V usage is TRBV6-1 and J usage is TRBJ1-5; D not certain. Trimming shortened V by 5 bases and J by 3 bases, and 14 bases separated the two germline ends. Germline CDR1 MNHNS, CDR2 SASEGT. The CDR3 consists of 15 residues. This CDR3 reads CASSHSARLNQPQHF. In DNA, the CDR3 is TGTGCCAGCAGTCACTCCGCCAGACTCAATCAGCCCCAGCATTTT.

In this sample, this clonotype turned up a few times. The V call is TRBV9, the J call TRBJ2-1, with 9 bases lining up with TRBD1. With V trimmed by 0 bases and J by 4 bases, 2 bases remained unmatched. The CDR3 is made up of 15 amino acids. CDR1 and CDR2 (germline): SGDLS, YYNGEE. For the CDR3, the DNA is TGTGCCAGCAGCGTAGCACAGGGGGCTTACAATGAGCAGTTCTTC. Its protein is CASSVAQGAYNEQFF.

This clonotype showed up many times. This chain joins TRBV7-9 and TRBJ2-7, with TRBD1 identical over 9 bases. Germline V lookup: CDR1 SEHNR, CDR2 FQNEAQ (reference sequence). The CDR3 is 15 amino acids. The V gene end was trimmed by 3 bases and the J gene end by 3 bases; junction bases not matched to a gene: 6. Here the CDR3 reads CASSFSWDRDYEQYF. For the CDR3, the DNA is TGTGCCAGCAGCTTTTCCTGGGACAGGGACTACGAGCAGTACTTC. Variable domain in full (rest from reference TRBV7-9 and TRBJ2-7): DTGVSQNPRHKITKRGQNVTFRCDPISEHNRLYWYRQTLGQGPEFLTYFQNEAQLEKSRLLSDRFSAERPKGSFSTLEIQRTEQGDSAMYLCASSFSWDRDYEQYFGPGTRLTVT.

The rearrangement uses TRBV28 and TRBJ2-2; no clear D. This CDR3 has 16 amino acids. Per germline, CDR1 MDHEN and CDR2 SYDVKM. The germline V and J ends were trimmed by 3 bases and 7 bases, with 18 bases remaining between them. CDR3 sequence (DNA): TGTGCCAGCAGTTTCCGAGTGGCGGCCGGTGGCGGGGAGCTGTTTTTT. This translates into CASSFRVAAGGGELFF. Full variable domain (rest looked up from reference TRBV28 and TRBJ2-2): DVKVTQSSRYLVKRTGEKVFLECVQDMDHENMFWYRQDPGLGLRLIYFSYDVKMKEKGDIPEGYSVSREKKERFSLILESASTNQTSMYLCASSFRVAAGGGELFFGEGSRLTVL.